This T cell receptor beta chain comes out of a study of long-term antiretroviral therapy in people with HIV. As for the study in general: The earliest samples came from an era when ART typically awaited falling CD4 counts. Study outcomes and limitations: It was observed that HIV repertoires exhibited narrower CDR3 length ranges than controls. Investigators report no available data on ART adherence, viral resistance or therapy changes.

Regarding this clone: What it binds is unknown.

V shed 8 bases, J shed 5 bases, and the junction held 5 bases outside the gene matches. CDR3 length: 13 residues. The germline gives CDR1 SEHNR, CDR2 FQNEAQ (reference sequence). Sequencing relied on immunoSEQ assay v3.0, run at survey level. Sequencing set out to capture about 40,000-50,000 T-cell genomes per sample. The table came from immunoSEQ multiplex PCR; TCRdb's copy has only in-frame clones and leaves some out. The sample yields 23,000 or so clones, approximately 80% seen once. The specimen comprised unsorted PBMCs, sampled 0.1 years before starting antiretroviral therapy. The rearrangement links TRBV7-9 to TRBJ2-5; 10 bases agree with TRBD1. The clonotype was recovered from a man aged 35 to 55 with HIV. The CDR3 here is CASEGQGLETQYF. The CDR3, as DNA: TGTGCCAGCGAGGGACAGGGGTTGGAGACCCAGTACTTC.